A selection of T cell receptor beta chains follows, all from one sample in a study of T-cell memory formation after mild COVID-19. TCRdb re-called the 5' RACE reads through MiXCR, storing one row per CDR3 protein. Here the sample spans 100,000 to 150,000 distinct CDR3 sequences, 5% to 6.5% being singletons. The source material was PBMCs or a T cell subset sorted from them (not recorded which). The receptor source for this set is an adult woman who had mild COVID-19 (a few samples of this study predate the infection). Cell type and time point are not known. The CDR3 runs from the conserved cysteine through the conserved F or W. Each record gives: V gene, J gene, D gene, clone size, CDR3 DNA, CDR3 protein. A D gene is named only where the DNA matches it firmly. Clone size, where shown, is once, few, many, or a class for clones that have expanded.

TRBV19	TRBJ2-7	TRBD1	NA	TGTGCCAGTAGTATATCCCGGACAGGGCACTACGAGCAGTACTTC	CASSISRTGHYEQYF
TRBV20-1	TRBJ1-2	NA	many	TGCAGTGCTAGAGATCCGGCGGGGATCTATGGCTACACCTTC	CSARDPAGIYGYTF
TRBV3-1	TRBJ2-7	TRBD1	many	TGTGCCAGCAGCCACCGCCGGGACAGGGGCTACGAGCAGTACTTC	CASSHRRDRGYEQYF
TRBV6-5	TRBJ2-1	TRBD1	NA	TGTGCCAGCAGTTTGACAGGGGGGGATTACAATGAGCAGTTCTTC	CASSLTGGDYNEQFF
TRBV9	TRBJ1-1	NA	many	TGTGCCAGCAGCGCGGGCTCGTTAGGCGAGGACACTGAAGCTTTCTTT	CASSAGSLGEDTEAFF
TRBV20-1	TRBJ1-1	NA	few	TGCAGTGCAGCACAGGGGAACACTGAAGCTTTCTTT	CSAAQGNTEAFF
TRBV7-6	TRBJ2-1	NA	NA	TGTGCCAGCAGCTTAGCGATGGGGACTGAGCAGTTCTTC	CASSLAMGTEQFF
TRBV7-7	TRBJ1-5	NA	few	TGTGCTAGCAGCTTGACGGGGGGCGTGGGTAATCAGCCCCAGCATTTT	CASSLTGGVGNQPQHF
TRBV3-1	TRBJ1-1	NA	few	TGTGCCAGCACCCGGACGGAGAACACTGAAGCTTTCTTT	CASTRTENTEAFF
TRBV11-2	TRBJ2-3	NA	few	TGTGCCAGCAGCTTAGACGCAGATACGCAGTATTTT	CASSLDADTQYF
TRBV7-2	TRBJ2-7	NA	many	TGTGCCAGCAGCCCGGGACTTCTATACGAGCAGTACTTC	CASSPGLLYEQYF
TRBV7-2	TRBJ1-2	TRBD1	few	TGTGCCAGCAGCTTAGGTTACAGGGGTTCGAACTATGGCTACACCTTC	CASSLGYRGSNYGYTF
TRBV5-4	TRBJ2-7	NA	NA	TGTGCCAGCAGCTTGATTTTGGTCCCCAACGAGCAGTACTTC	CASSLILVPNEQYF
TRBV20-1	TRBJ2-2	TRBD2	few	TGCAGTGCTAGTCCCAGCGGGAGGGGTGTTGGGGAGCTGTTTTTT	CSASPSGRGVGELFF
TRBV7-9	TRBJ1-2	NA	many	TGTGCCAGCACCCGGGCAGGGACGGACTATGGCTACACCTTC	CASTRAGTDYGYTF
TRBV2	TRBJ2-1	NA	many	TGTGCCAGCAGTTCCACTAGCATCAATGAGCAGTTCTTC	CASSSTSINEQFF
TRBV7-9	TRBJ2-3	NA	NA	TGTGCCAGCAGCTTATATTGGGGACTGCTTAGCACAGATACGCAGTATTTT	CASSLYWGLLSTDTQYF
TRBV25-1	TRBJ2-2	NA	few	TGTGCCAGCAGTGCCGGACTCCTGAACACCGGGGAGCTGTTTTTT	CASSAGLLNTGELFF
TRBV5-1	TRBJ2-1	NA	few	TGCGCCAGCAGCTTGGTTGGAGGGAGCTCCTACAATGAGCAGTTCTTC	CASSLVGGSSYNEQFF
TRBV18	TRBJ2-5	NA	few	TGTGCCAGCTCACCACAAAGTTCCCAAGAGACCCAGTACTTC	CASSPQSSQETQYF
TRBV20-1	TRBJ1-1	TRBD1	few	TGCAGTGCTGGCCGGGACAGGGGGGCTGAAGCTTTCTTT	CSAGRDRGAEAFF
TRBV9	TRBJ1-4	TRBD1	NA	TGTGCCAGCAGCGCCGACAGGGGACCTAATGAAAAACTGTTTTTT	CASSADRGPNEKLFF
TRBV20-1	TRBJ2-4	NA	many	TGCAGTGTGCAATACGAAAACATTCAGTACTTC	CSVQYENIQYF
TRBV2	TRBJ2-5	NA	NA	TGTGCCAGCAGTGAAAGTCAGCGAGAGACCCAGTACTTC	CASSESQRETQYF
TRBV7-2	TRBJ1-1	NA	NA	TGTGCCAGCAGTTTAAACCGGGACCGAACCACTGAAGCTTTCTTT	CASSLNRDRTTEAFF
TRBV6-2/TRBV6-3	TRBJ2-2	TRBD2	few	TGTGCCAGCAGTTACTCGAAGACTAGCGGTAACACCGGGGAGCTGTTTTTT	CASSYSKTSGNTGELFF
TRBV2	TRBJ1-1	NA	many	TGTGCCAGCAGAGCGGACGGATTGAACACTGAAGCTTTCTTT	CASRADGLNTEAFF
TRBV5-1	TRBJ1-2	TRBD1	few	TGCGCCAGCAGCTTGACCGGGACAGTTCGCTATGGCTACACCTTC	CASSLTGTVRYGYTF
TRBV12-3/TRBV12-4	TRBJ2-7	NA	NA	TGTGCCAGCAGTCCACACCGATACGAGCAGTACTTC	CASSPHRYEQYF
TRBV5-1	TRBJ2-3	NA	NA	TGCGCCAGCAGCGCGCCCGAACAGGGATTCGATACGCAGTATTTT	CASSAPEQGFDTQYF
TRBV11-2	TRBJ1-1	NA	many	TGTGCCAGCAGCCTAGGGGGGGCGCGGAACACTGAAGCTTTCTTT	CASSLGGARNTEAFF
TRBV7-8	TRBJ1-5	NA	many	TGTGCCAGCAGCTTAGGAGGGGTCGGGCAGCCCCAGCATTTT	CASSLGGVGQPQHF
TRBV4-2	TRBJ2-3	NA	few	TGTGCCAGCAGCCAAGATTGGGGGAACACAGATACGCAGTATTTT	CASSQDWGNTDTQYF
TRBV7-2	TRBJ2-5	TRBD2	NA	TGTGCCAGCAGCCCTCTCCGGGGAGGGCGGGAGACCCAGTACTTC	CASSPLRGGRETQYF
TRBV7-9	TRBJ2-7	NA	many	TGTGCCAGCGGCTCGGAGACTTACGAGCAGTACTTC	CASGSETYEQYF
TRBV30	TRBJ1-5	NA	few	TGTGCCTGGAGTGTAAGGGCAAGGGATCAGCCCCAGCATTTT	CAWSVRARDQPQHF
TRBV7-2	TRBJ2-1	TRBD2	many	TGTGCCAGCAGCTTAGGACCTAGCGGTGAGCAGTTCTTC	CASSLGPSGEQFF
TRBV11-3	TRBJ2-7	NA	NA	TGTGCCAGCAGCTTAACGTCCTACGAGCAGTACTTC	CASSLTSYEQYF
TRBV3-1	TRBJ2-3	NA	few	TGTGCCAGCAGCTCCGCGGGCCCAGGCACAGATACGCAGTATTTT	CASSSAGPGTDTQYF
TRBV4-2	TRBJ2-7	NA	NA	TGTGCCAGCAGCCAAGAATTTCTGGGTGAGCAGTACTTC	CASSQEFLGEQYF
TRBV7-8	TRBJ2-7	TRBD1	many	TGTGCCAGCAGGGACACAGGGGGCCTCGCCTACGAGCAGTACTTC	CASRDTGGLAYEQYF
TRBV10-3	TRBJ2-3	NA	many	TGTGCCATCGGTGGGGTCAGAGATACGCAGTATTTT	CAIGGVRDTQYF
TRBV6-5	TRBJ2-1	NA	few	TGTGCCAGCAGTTACTCAGGTCCGGGGAGGAGTGAGCAGTTCTTC	CASSYSGPGRSEQFF
TRBV7-2	TRBJ2-3	TRBD2	many	TGTGCCAGCAGCGCCGGGACTATAGCTAGCACAGATACGCAGTATTTT	CASSAGTIASTDTQYF
TRBV5-1	TRBJ1-1	TRBD1	NA	TGCGCCAGCAGCTTGACATGGACAGGGAACACTGAAGCTTTCTTT	CASSLTWTGNTEAFF
TRBV10-3	TRBJ2-2	NA	few	TGTGCCATCAGTGAAGGGCGGGACGGCTGGGGTCCCGGGGAGCTGTTTTTT	CAISEGRDGWGPGELFF
TRBV18	TRBJ2-7	TRBD1	few	TGTGCCAGCTCGACCGTAAGGGGACAGGGCTACGAGCAGTACTTC	CASSTVRGQGYEQYF
TRBV12-3/TRBV12-4	TRBJ2-7	NA	many	TGTGCCAGCAGTCAGTTTGCCGGCTACGAGCAGTACTTC	CASSQFAGYEQYF
TRBV12-3/TRBV12-4	TRBJ1-4	NA	few	TGTGCCAGCAGAAGAGGGACAATCGTGAATGAAAAACTGTTTTTT	CASRRGTIVNEKLFF